Listed here are 12 T cell receptor beta chains from one sample, sequenced in a study of blood T cell repertoires in COVID-19. TCRdb's table, derived via immunoSEQ multiplex PCR, lists solely in-frame clones and lacks some. The data contain under 170,000 clones, more than 80% of them singletons. Sequenced material: peripheral blood. These TCRs come from a man in his sixties or seventies with acute or convalescent COVID-19.

The chain has TRBV11-2 and TRBJ1-3; D unresolved. Germline CDR1 SGHAT, CDR2 FQNNGV. The germline V and J ends were trimmed by 0 bases and 3 bases, with 9 bases remaining between them. This CDR3 spans 15 amino acids. The CDR3 coding sequence is TGTGCCAGCAGCTTAGAAAACCACTATGGAAACACCATATATTTT. It translates to CASSLENHYGNTIYF.

The chain is built from TRBV5-1 and TRBJ2-1; TRBD1 matches 12 bases. Germline loops: CDR1 SGHRS, CDR2 YFSETQ. This CDR3 contains 18 residues. The ends lost 2 bases at V and 4 bases at J; junction bases unmatched: 10. The CDR3 coding sequence is TGCGCCAGCAGCTTCGCCCGGGACAGGGGGCCCCTATACAATGAGCAGTTCTTC. It is translated as CASSFARDRGPLYNEQFF.

The chain has TRBV18 and TRBJ2-7; a possible D gene is TRBD2 (5 bases). Germline V gene lookup returns CDR1 KGHSH and CDR2 LQKENI. Deletions cut 0 bases from V and 5 bases from J, with 14 bases between. CDR3 length: 15 amino acids. DNA for the CDR3: TGTGCCAGCTCACCACCGTGGCAGGAGGTAAACGAGCAGTACTTC. Translation: CASSPPWQEVNEQYF.

This chain uses TRBV3-1 (or the pseudogene TRBV3-2) with TRBJ2-5; 13 bases match TRBD2. This CDR3 is 17 amino acids long. With 1 base clipped from V and 4 bases from J, the junction kept 6 bases outside the gene matches. Germline CDR1 LGHDT, CDR2 YNNKEL (reference sequence). The CDR3 loop is CASSQGVGLAGRETQYF. Written as DNA, the CDR3 is TGTGCCAGCAGCCAAGGGGTGGGACTAGCGGGGCGAGAGACCCAGTACTTC.

This chain's CDR3 is CSASRGRNTEAFF. The CDR3 DNA reads as TGCAGTGCTAGTAGGGGAAGGAACACTGAAGCTTTCTTT. The chain combines TRBV20-1 with TRBJ1-1; D perhaps matches TRBD1 (5 bases). Germline V CDR1 and CDR2: DFQATT, SNEGSKA (reference sequence). The CDR3 has 13 residues. V was cut by 3 bases and J by 1 base, with 9 bases left in between.

This chain links TRBV11-2 with TRBJ1-4, with 10 bases that match TRBD1. Trimming cost V 2 bases and J 7 bases; bases outside gene matches: 7. CDR1 is SGHAT, CDR2 FQNNGV, per germline. This CDR3 is built from 16 residues. CDR3 sequence: CASSLPLTGGGEKLFF. The CDR3 DNA sequence: TGTGCCAGCAGCTTACCCCTGACAGGGGGCGGTGAAAAACTGTTTTTT.

J is TRBJ2-5 and V is TRBV11-3; a weak D match, TRBD2 (6 bases). The CDR3 extends over 15 amino acids. V was trimmed by 4 bases and J by 5 bases, leaving 17 bases between them. The germline V gene has CDR1 SGHNT and CDR2 YENEEA. The CDR3 region is CASSSGGGRGETQYF. The CDR3 DNA follows: TGTGCCAGCAGCTCCGGGGGAGGCCGAGGGGAGACCCAGTACTTC.

The chain links TRBV28 to TRBJ2-7; 13 nucleotides align to TRBD2. Germline values: CDR1 MDHEN, CDR2 SYDVKM. This CDR3 spans 15 amino acids. Unmatched junction bases numbered 14, after V lost 6 bases and J lost 12 bases. The CDR3 DNA is TGTGCCAGCAGCCCACCCCGGACTAGCGGGGGCCTCTGGTACTTC. As protein: CASSPPRTSGGLWYF.

DNA of the CDR3: TGTGCCAGCAGCCAAAAGGGGGCGGGCAATCAGCCCCAGCATTTT. This codes for CASSQKGAGNQPQHF. The V gene is TRBV3-1 (or the pseudogene TRBV3-2), the J gene TRBJ1-5; TRBD1 agrees at 7 bases. The J segment lost 2 bases and the V segment lost 2 bases, leaving 3 bases of the junction unmatched. CDR1 and CDR2 from the germline V gene are LGHDT and YNNKEL (reference sequence). The CDR3 covers 15 residues.

The chain carries TRBV5-1 and TRBJ1-3, with 7 positions matching TRBD1. CDR1 SGHRS and CDR2 YFSETQ come from the germline V gene. J lost 2 bases, V lost 4 bases, and 3 bases had no gene match. The CDR3 has 14 residues. CDR3: CASSRQGTGNTIYF. CDR3 sequence (DNA): TGCGCCAGCAGCCGACAGGGAACTGGAAACACCATATATTTT.

V gene TRBV3-1 (or the pseudogene TRBV3-2) combines with J gene TRBJ2-5; TRBD1 agrees at 8 bases. The CDR3 is 12 residues long. Germline CDR1 is LGHDT and CDR2 is YNNKEL (reference sequence). With V trimmed by 3 bases and J by 13 bases, 7 bases remained unmatched. CDR3 coding DNA: TGTGCCAGCAGCCAGGCGACGGGACAGGCGTACTTC. Translating gives CASSQATGQAYF.

The rearrangement uses TRBV7-3 and TRBJ1-1; D may be TRBD1 (5 bases). The V end was cut by 7 bases, the J end by 4 bases, with 19 bases between. This CDR3 has 15 amino acids. Germline CDR1 is SGHTA and CDR2 is FQGTGA. DNA of the CDR3: TGTGCCAGCAAACAGAACGACCTAAGGGGCACTGAAGCTTTCTTT. This encodes CASKQNDLRGTEAFF.